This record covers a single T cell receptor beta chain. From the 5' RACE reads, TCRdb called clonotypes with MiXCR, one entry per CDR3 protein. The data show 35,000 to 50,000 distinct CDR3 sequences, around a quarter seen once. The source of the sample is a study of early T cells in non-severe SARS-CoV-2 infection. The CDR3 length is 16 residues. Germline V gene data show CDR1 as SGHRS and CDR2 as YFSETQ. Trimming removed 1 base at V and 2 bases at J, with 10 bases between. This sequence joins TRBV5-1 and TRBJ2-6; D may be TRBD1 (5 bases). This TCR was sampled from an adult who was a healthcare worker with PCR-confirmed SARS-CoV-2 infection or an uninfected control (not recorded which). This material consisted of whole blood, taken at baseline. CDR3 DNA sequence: TGCGCCAGCAGCTTGACAGGTCCCCCTGGGGCCAACGTCCTGACTTTC. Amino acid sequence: CASSLTGPPGANVLTF.